The 7 T cell receptor beta chains reported below all come from one sample, sequenced in a study of control samples from healthy donors and cancer patients. Assay: immunoSEQ multiplex PCR; the TCRdb copy retains only in-frame clones and omits some. The table shows 150,000 to 200,000 clones, with 90% to 95% occurring only once. Sequencing input: blood. The receptors were sampled from a woman in her 40s in good health.

The chain recombines TRBV11-3 with TRBJ2-7; D possibly corresponds to TRBD1 (6 bases). V was trimmed by 4 bases and J by 1 base, leaving 8 bases between them. This CDR3 spans 13 amino acids. CDR1 is SGHNT, CDR2 YENEEA, per germline. CDR3 DNA sequence: TGTGCCAGCAGCTCCAGGGGTTCCTACGAGCAGTACTTC. As protein: CASSSRGSYEQYF.

The V and J genes are TRBV6-6 and TRBJ2-7; TRBD1 agrees at 7 bases. Per germline, CDR1 MNHNY and CDR2 SVGAGI (reference sequence). The length of the CDR3 is 18 residues. Trimming took 5 bases from V and 4 from J; bases not matched to a gene: 20. CDR3 residues: CASSHTSNQGVLVYEQYF. Here the CDR3 DNA reads TGTGCCAGCAGTCACACATCAAACCAGGGGGTCCTGGTGTACGAGCAGTACTTC.

V is TRBV7-3 and J is TRBJ2-5, with 13 bases matching TRBD2. Losses at the gene ends were 5 bases for V and 2 bases for J; bases not matched to a gene: 5. The germline CDR1 and CDR2 sequences are SGHTA and FQGTGA. The CDR3 contains 16 residues. CDR3: CASSVLAGGLQETQYF. In DNA form, the CDR3 reads TGTGCCAGCAGCGTACTAGCGGGGGGGCTTCAAGAGACCCAGTACTTC.

This clone has just one count. V and J are TRBV28 and TRBJ1-5; tentative D call: TRBD1 (5 bases). CDR1 is MDHEN and CDR2 is SYDVKM in the germline V gene. The CDR3 runs 14 residues. Trimming shortened V by 6 bases and J by 3 bases, and 12 bases separated the two germline ends. The CDR3 nucleotides are TGTGCCAGCAGGCCCAGGGAGAACAATCAGCCCCAGCATTTT. Encoded protein: CASRPRENNQPQHF.

The chain uses TRBV5-1 and TRBJ1-2; 8 nucleotides align to TRBD1. The CDR3 totals 14 residues. V was pared by 1 base and J by 9 bases, with 8 bases of the junction left unmatched. CDR1 SGHRS and CDR2 YFSETQ come from the germline V gene. This CDR3 is CASSLTAGGLSYTF. For the CDR3, the DNA is TGCGCCAGCAGCTTGACGGCAGGGGGCCTGAGCTACACCTTC.

The J gene is TRBJ1-2, the V gene TRBV5-1; 8 bases align to TRBD1. J was trimmed by 0 bases and V by 4 bases; bases with no gene match: 5. The CDR3 spans 15 residues. Per germline, CDR1 SGHRS and CDR2 YFSETQ. Here the CDR3 DNA reads TGCGCCAGCAGCCTGGGACAGGCTTCTAACTATGGCTACACCTTC. Amino acid sequence: CASSLGQASNYGYTF.

This chain joins TRBV12-5 and TRBJ2-5, with D unresolved. CDR3 length: 11 amino acids. Germline V CDR1 and CDR2: LGHNT, FRNRAP. V gave up 7 bases and J gave up 5 bases, with 8 bases separating them. The CDR3 DNA follows: TGTGCTAGTGAACGGGTCGAGACCCAGTACTTC. Encoded protein: CASERVETQYF.